This entry lists 25 T cell receptor beta chains sequenced from one sample in a study of blood T cell repertoires in COVID-19. Some clones are missing from TCRdb's copy, which holds only in-frame ones; the method was immunoSEQ multiplex PCR. The repertoire consists of about 210,000 clones, with over 75% occurring once and the leading ten covering around 4.8%. Sequencing was done on a sample of peripheral blood. All receptors derive from a woman aged 40 to 50 with acute or convalescent COVID-19.

There are a few counts of this clone. The CDR3 coding sequence is TGTGCCAGCAGCCGCACAGGGGGCTATCAGCCCCAGCATTTT. Protein product: CASSRTGGYQPQHF. V is TRBV27 and J is TRBJ1-5; 9 bases align to TRBD1. This CDR3 is 14 amino acids long. V was clipped by 6 bases and J by 5 bases; unmatched bases: 5. Germline V CDR1 and CDR2: MNHEY, SMNVEV (reference sequence).

This chain uses TRBV3-1 (or the pseudogene TRBV3-2) with TRBJ1-2, with TRBD1 matching over 7 bases. CDR3 length equals 14 residues. The V segment lost 6 bases and the J segment 3 bases; nucleotides outside the gene matches: 7. The germline CDR1 and CDR2 sequences are LGHDT and YNNKEL (reference sequence). The CDR3 DNA reads TGTGCCAGCAGTTACAGGGGTTCCGACTATGGCTACACCTTC. This translates into CASSYRGSDYGYTF.

V gene TRBV10-2 combines with J gene TRBJ1-2; 7 bases are shared with TRBD1. The trim removed 2 bases at V and 4 bases at J, leaving 13 bases unmatched. The germline V gene encodes CDR1 WSHSY and CDR2 SAAADI. CDR3 size: 17 residues. The CDR3 coding sequence is TGCGCCAGCAGTGAGAAAAGGAGCCGGGACAGAGCCTATGGCTACACCTTC. It specifies CASSEKRSRDRAYGYTF.

The J gene is TRBJ2-1, the V gene TRBV2; the match to TRBD2 covers 13 bases. V shed 6 bases, J shed 5 bases, and the junction held 1 base outside the gene matches. Germline assignment: CDR1 SNHLY and CDR2 FYNNEI. The CDR3 sequence is 14 residues long. CDR3 region: CASRGTSGDNEQFF. The CDR3 nucleotides are TGTGCCAGCAGGGGGACTAGCGGGGACAATGAGCAGTTCTTC.

The CDR3 reads CASSGGYGSPLHF. The DNA of the CDR3 is TGTGCCAGCAGTGGAGGGTACGGTTCACCCCTCCACTTT. The chain combines TRBV6-4 with TRBJ1-6; D unresolved. Deletions cut 4 bases from V and 9 bases from J, with 10 bases between. Germline assignment: CDR1 MRHNA and CDR2 SNTAGT. This CDR3 spans 13 amino acids.

The chain couples TRBV13 to TRBJ1-2; maybe TRBD1 (6 bases). The germline V gene encodes CDR1 PRHDT and CDR2 FYEKMQ (reference sequence). This CDR3 has 14 residues. With 0 bases removed from V and 3 bases from J, the gap between germline ends came to 8 bases. CDR3 nucleotides: TGTGCCAGCAGCTTAGGTAGACAGGACTATGGCTACACCTTC. It translates to CASSLGRQDYGYTF.

This chain links TRBV6-6 with TRBJ2-6; 10 bases map to TRBD1. V lost 5 bases and J lost 2; bases outside the gene matches: 9. Per germline, CDR1 MNHNY and CDR2 SVGAGI (reference sequence). This CDR3 spans 18 amino acids. Here the CDR3 reads CASSPEGQGSPGANVLTF. DNA of the CDR3: TGTGCCAGCAGTCCGGAGGGACAGGGGAGTCCTGGGGCCAACGTCCTGACTTTC.

V usage is TRBV27 and J usage is TRBJ1-4; D possibly corresponds to TRBD1 (5 bases). Germline V CDR1 and CDR2: MNHEY, SMNVEV (reference sequence). The CDR3 is 17 amino acids. The V end was cut by 3 bases, the J end by 8 bases, with 22 bases between. The CDR3 loop reads CASSFYFGGTAREKLFF. CDR3 in DNA: TGTGCCAGCAGTTTTTATTTTGGGGGGACGGCAAGAGAAAAACTGTTTTTT.

This chain connects TRBV7-3 to TRBJ2-6; 10 bases line up with TRBD2. This CDR3 region has 18 residues. Germline-derived CDR1 and CDR2 are SGHTA and FQGTGA. Trimming took 7 bases from V and 0 from J; bases not matched to a gene: 9. CDR3 in DNA: TGTGCCAGCACCCCGAGGCTAGCGGGGGTCTCTGGGGCCAACGTCCTGACTTTC. Its translation is CASTPRLAGVSGANVLTF.

The CDR3 spells CASSLGRTDNSPLHF. The CDR3 nucleotides read TGTGCCAGCAGCTTGGGGAGAACGGATAATTCACCCCTCCACTTT. V usage is TRBV7-8 and J usage is TRBJ1-6; the D is unclear. V lost 3 bases and J 5 bases, leaving 11 bases between the germline ends. This CDR3 spans 15 amino acids. Germline V gene data show CDR1 as SGHVS and CDR2 as FQNEAQ.

V is TRBV5-4 and J is TRBJ2-2; 9 positions match TRBD2. Trimming took 3 bases from V and 7 from J; bases not matched to a gene: 4. Germline V lookup: CDR1 SGHNT, CDR2 YYREEE (reference sequence). The CDR3 consists of 14 residues. The CDR3 loop reads CASSYERGVGELFF. The CDR3 DNA reads as TGTGCCAGCAGCTACGAGCGGGGGGTCGGGGAGCTGTTTTTT.

The J gene is TRBJ1-5, the V gene TRBV5-1, with 8 positions matching TRBD1. The CDR3 extends over 18 amino acids. With 1 base clipped from V and 0 bases from J, the junction kept 9 bases outside the gene matches. CDR1 is SGHRS and CDR2 is YFSETQ in the germline V gene. This CDR3 reads CASSLSPSGQGSNQPQHF. The CDR3 DNA sequence: TGCGCCAGCAGCTTGAGCCCCTCTGGACAGGGTAGCAATCAGCCCCAGCATTTT.

The chain joins TRBV12-3 or TRBV12-4 to TRBJ2-5; 7 nucleotides match TRBD1. V shed 7 bases, J shed 4 bases, and the junction held 6 bases outside the gene matches. The CDR3 extends over 13 amino acids. CDR3 amino acids: CASKGAGRETQYF. In DNA, the CDR3 is TGTGCCAGCAAGGGGGCAGGGCGAGAGACCCAGTACTTC.

The chain recombines TRBV2 with TRBJ1-5; possible D gene TRBD1, 6 bases. V lost 5 bases to trimming and J lost 5 bases, with 13 bases between them. The CDR3 has 14 amino acids. Germline values: CDR1 SNHLY, CDR2 FYNNEI. CDR3 sequence: CASSLDRIDQPQHF. The CDR3 bases are TGTGCCAGCAGTCTAGACAGGATCGATCAGCCCCAGCATTTT.

The chain employs TRBV15 and TRBJ1-4, with TRBD1 identical over 10 bases. Germline V gene sequence: CDR1 LNHNV, CDR2 YYDKDF (reference sequence). This CDR3 is 15 amino acids long. J gave up 7 bases and V 3 bases, and 5 bases lay outside the gene matches. The CDR3 sequence: CATSRARQGAEKLFF. Here the CDR3 DNA reads TGTGCCACCAGCAGGGCTAGACAGGGGGCTGAAAAACTGTTTTTT.

Here the CDR3 reads CASSISETGELFF. The CDR3, as DNA: TGTGCCAGTAGTATCAGCGAAACCGGGGAGCTGTTTTTT. This chain uses TRBV19 with TRBJ2-2; D is unclear. CDR1 and CDR2 (germline): LNHDA, SQIVND (reference sequence). With 3 bases removed from V and 5 bases from J, the gap between germline ends came to 7 bases. This CDR3 contains 13 residues.

The chain links TRBV6-5 to TRBJ2-3; D gene ambiguous. The CDR3 runs to 13 residues. Trimming took off 6 bases at V and 0 bases at J, with 7 bases between the two ends. Germline V gives CDR1 MNHEY, CDR2 SVGAGI. This CDR3 is CASSLRSTDTQYF. DNA of the CDR3: TGTGCCAGCAGCCTCCGGAGCACAGATACGCAGTATTTT.

This chain links TRBV7-8 with TRBJ1-6; TRBD1 is a possible D gene (5 bases). The V end lost 5 bases, the J end lost 7 bases, and 12 bases lay between the germline ends. The CDR3 consists of 14 residues. The germline CDR1 and CDR2 sequences are SGHVS and FQNEAQ. The CDR3 loop is CASSNGGMNSPLHF. CDR3 DNA sequence: TGTGCCAGCAGCAACGGGGGAATGAATTCACCCCTCCACTTT.

This clone was detected only once. CDR3 residues: CASKETGHYTEAFF. For the CDR3, the DNA is TGTGCCAGCAAGGAGACAGGGCATTACACTGAAGCTTTCTTT. The chain couples TRBV2 to TRBJ1-1, with TRBD1 matching 7 bases. J gave up 3 bases and V 7 bases, and 8 bases lay outside the gene matches. CDR3 length: 14 residues. The germline CDR1 and CDR2 sequences are SNHLY and FYNNEI.

The V call is TRBV6-5, the J call TRBJ1-2; weak D call: TRBD1 (6 bases). The germline V gene encodes CDR1 MNHEY and CDR2 SVGAGI. The ends were cut back, 5 bases at V and 3 bases at J, with 16 bases in the middle. There are 15 residues in the CDR3. DNA of the CDR3: TGTGCCAGCAGTCTCTTAAGGGGGAAGGACTATGGCTACACCTTC. Translation gives CASSLLRGKDYGYTF.

The chain combines TRBV19 with TRBJ1-5, with D hard to call. Trimming pared 6 bases from V and 0 bases from J, leaving 6 bases between. There are 13 residues in the CDR3. Germline CDR1 reads LNHDA; CDR2 reads SQIVND (reference sequence). CDR3 sequence (DNA): TGTGCCAGTAGGGAGAATAGCAATCAGCCCCAGCATTTT. As protein: CASRENSNQPQHF.

This sequence joins TRBV19 and TRBJ1-2; the match to TRBD1 covers 9 bases. V trimming: 0 bases; J trimming: 3 bases; junction bases outside the gene matches: 5. CDR1 LNHDA and CDR2 SQIVND come from the germline V gene (reference sequence). The CDR3 sequence is 16 residues long. The CDR3 nucleotides read TGTGCCAGTAGTATAGAAGGGAGACAGGGGGACTATGGCTACACCTTC. Amino acids: CASSIEGRQGDYGYTF.

The V gene is TRBV9, the J gene TRBJ1-2; weak D call: TRBD1 (6 bases). The length of the CDR3 is 15 residues. The V gene lost 0 bases and the J gene lost 6 bases, with 15 bases spanning the gap. CDR1 SGDLS and CDR2 YYNGEE come from the germline V gene. In nucleotides, the CDR3 is TGTGCCAGCAGCGTAGGGGTTGAGGGGGTCAATGGCTACACCTTC. This translates into CASSVGVEGVNGYTF.

This chain links TRBV10-3 with TRBJ1-1; 8 bases map to TRBD1. V was pared by 6 bases and J by 5 bases, with 8 bases of the junction left unmatched. The CDR3 is 14 amino acids. Germline CDR1 ENHRY, CDR2 SYGVKD. DNA of the CDR3: TGTGCCATCAGCGAGATGACAGGGGCAACTGAAGCTTTCTTT. Translating it yields CAISEMTGATEAFF.

This chain connects TRBV3-1 (or the pseudogene TRBV3-2) to TRBJ2-5; 10 nucleotides match TRBD2. The V segment lost 1 base and the J segment 5 bases; nucleotides outside the gene matches: 16. The CDR3 spans 19 residues. Germline V lookup: CDR1 LGHDT, CDR2 YNNKEL (reference sequence). The CDR3 nucleotides are TGTGCCAGCAGCCAAGGGACAGGGTTCTTGGTAGCGGGGGGTGAGACCCAGTACTTC. Amino acids: CASSQGTGFLVAGGETQYF.